Each of the 26 T cell receptor beta chains below was sequenced from the same sample in a study of T cells in localized non-small cell lung cancer. Sequenced by immunoSEQ multiplex PCR; TCRdb stores in-frame clones only, minus some. Of roughly 38,000 clones listed, roughly 88% are singletons. Source: peripheral blood, taken before any cancer treatment. These receptors all stem from a woman between 40 and 69 years old with stage I lung adenocarcinoma.

A single count supports this clone. The rearrangement links TRBV9 to TRBJ2-2, with D uncertain. This CDR3 comprises 15 residues. The germline V gene has CDR1 SGDLS and CDR2 YYNGEE. V lost 0 bases and J 4 bases, leaving 10 bases between the germline ends. In nucleotides, the CDR3 is TGTGCCAGCAGCGTAGGGTCATCGGGCACCGGGGAGCTGTTTTTT. As protein: CASSVGSSGTGELFF.

The chain employs TRBV19 and TRBJ2-3; TRBD2 matches 11 bases. There are 14 residues in the CDR3. V was clipped by 4 bases and J by 4 bases; unmatched bases: 1. Germline V gene sequence: CDR1 LNHDA, CDR2 SQIVND (reference sequence). The CDR3 protein is CASSTLAGADTQYF. The CDR3 DNA reads as TGTGCCAGTAGTACACTAGCGGGAGCAGATACGCAGTATTTT.

The chain carries TRBV7-9 and TRBJ1-4; TRBD1 agrees at 10 bases. This CDR3 contains 14 residues. Losses at the gene ends were 5 bases for V and 5 bases for J; bases not matched to a gene: 2. CDR1 and CDR2 from the germline V gene are SEHNR and FQNEAQ (reference sequence). This chain's CDR3 is CASSMGQGNEKLFF. The CDR3 DNA follows: TGTGCCAGCAGCATGGGACAGGGGAATGAAAAACTGTTTTTT.

The rearrangement joins TRBV15 to TRBJ2-1; no clear D gene. The CDR3 contains 15 residues. The V end lost 0 bases, the J end lost 7 bases, and 13 bases lay between the germline ends. Germline V gene sequence: CDR1 LNHNV, CDR2 YYDKDF (reference sequence). The CDR3 DNA sequence: TGTGCCACCAGCAGAGAAGCCGCGACACTGAATGAGCAGTTCTTC. Translation: CATSREAATLNEQFF. The variable domain in full, completed from reference TRBV15 and TRBJ2-1, reads DAMVIQNPRYQVTQFGKPVTLSCSQTLNHNVMYWYQQKSSQAPKLLFHYYDKDFNNEADTPDNFQSRRPNTSFCFLDIRSPGLGDTAMYLCATSREAATLNEQFFGPGTRLTVL.

Remarks on this clone: The DNA is omitted, as the CDR3 cannot be located on it reliably, and the CDR3 follows TCRdb's listing. The gene calls are TRBV28 and TRBJ1-1. CDR1 MDHEN and CDR2 SYDVKM come from the germline V gene. The CDR3 contains 15 residues when both ends are counted. CDR3 region: CASSTSGLRGTEAFF.

In its sample, this clone was seen a few times. The V and J genes are TRBV19 and TRBJ2-2; either TRBD1 or TRBD2 may supply D (5 bases each). This CDR3 has 16 amino acids. Germline CDR1 LNHDA, CDR2 SQIVND (reference sequence). V gave up 0 bases and J gave up 5 bases, with 13 bases separating them. CDR3 coding DNA: TGTGCCAGTAGTATAGAGGGGCAGGGAGTTACCGGGGAGCTGTTTTTT. Amino acid sequence: CASSIEGQGVTGELFF.

The gene calls are TRBV6-6 and TRBJ2-5, with 12 bases matching TRBD2. The CDR3 length is 16 residues. J was trimmed by 5 bases and V by 5 bases; bases with no gene match: 9. Germline CDR1 reads MNHNY; CDR2 reads SVGAGI (reference sequence). The CDR3 spells CASSTWTSGKDETQYF. DNA for the CDR3: TGTGCCAGCAGTACTTGGACTAGCGGGAAGGATGAGACCCAGTACTTC.

J is TRBJ1-2 and V is TRBV14; D is ambiguous. V was clipped by 0 bases and J by 5 bases, with 7 bases between them. The length of the CDR3 is 13 residues. From germline, CDR1 is SGHDN and CDR2 FVKESK. The CDR3 here is CASSQDKSYGYTF. For the CDR3, the DNA is TGTGCCAGCAGCCAAGATAAGAGTTATGGCTACACCTTC.

This clone was recorded a few times. This rearrangement joins TRBV25-1 to TRBJ1-5; 9 nucleotides line up with TRBD1. CDR1 is MGHDK, CDR2 SYGVNS, per germline. This CDR3 comprises 15 residues. The J segment lost 1 base and the V segment lost 5 bases, leaving 3 bases of the junction unmatched. CDR3 sequence reads: CASSPTGGSNQPQHF. CDR3 coding DNA: TGTGCCAGCAGTCCTACAGGGGGCAGCAATCAGCCCCAGCATTTT.

The chain carries TRBV30 and TRBJ2-3; 7 bases align to TRBD2. The CDR3 is 13 amino acids. In germline, CDR1 is GTSNPN, CDR2 SVGIG (reference sequence). With 4 bases clipped from V and 6 bases from J, the junction kept 7 bases outside the gene matches. The CDR3 nucleotides read TGTGCCTGGACTAGCGGACCTGGGGATACGCAGTATTTT. Translating gives CAWTSGPGDTQYF.

The chain combines TRBV30 with TRBJ2-3, with TRBD2 matching over 7 bases. There are 15 residues in the CDR3. In germline, CDR1 is GTSNPN, CDR2 SVGIG (reference sequence). V dropped 3 bases and J dropped 5; count of bases not matched to a gene: 11. The CDR3 nucleotides read TGTGCCTGGAGGGGCCAAGCGGGGTGGGAAGATACGCAGTATTTT. This encodes CAWRGQAGWEDTQYF.

Written as DNA, the CDR3 is TGTGCCTGTGGACTCTACGAGCAGTACTTC. Translation: CACGLYEQYF. V is TRBV30 and J is TRBJ2-7; possible D gene TRBD2, 5 bases. Trimming removed 6 bases from V and 3 bases from J, with 6 bases in between. From germline, CDR1 is GTSNPN and CDR2 SVGIG (reference sequence). This CDR3 comprises 10 residues.

The chain uses TRBV23-1 and TRBJ1-4, with D uncertain. TRBV23-1 is an open reading frame, and its role is uncertain. V was clipped by 6 bases and J by 0 bases, with 14 bases between them. The CDR3 extends over 16 amino acids. CDR3 residues: CASSAVKAPTNEKLFF. The CDR3 region has the DNA TGCGCCAGCAGCGCGGTTAAGGCGCCAACTAATGAAAAACTGTTTTTT.

V usage is TRBV11-3 and J usage is TRBJ1-5, with D perhaps matching TRBD1 (5 bases). Germline CDR1 SGHNT, CDR2 YENEEA. This CDR3 has 14 residues. V was cut by 1 base and J by 4 bases, with 8 bases left in between. CDR3 residues: CASSLGGSNQPQHF. The CDR3 region has the DNA TGTGCCAGCAGCTTAGGGGGGTCTAATCAGCCCCAGCATTTT.

This sequence joins TRBV25-1 and TRBJ2-2; D might be TRBD1 or TRBD2, each matching 5 bases. The V gene's germline CDR1 is MGHDK and CDR2 SYGVNS. Trimming took 8 bases from V and 4 from J, leaving 26 bases between them. The CDR3 is made up of 18 amino acids. CDR3 DNA sequence: TGTGCCAGCTTTCCCCCTTCCCCCCCCGTGAGGGGCACCGGGGAGCTGTTTTTT. Translation: CASFPPSPPVRGTGELFF.

The chain recombines TRBV2 with TRBJ1-2, with D hard to call. Between the trimmed V and J ends, which lost 4 bases and 7 bases, there was a span of 10 bases. Per germline, CDR1 SNHLY and CDR2 FYNNEI. The CDR3 consists of 12 residues. CDR3 sequence reads: CASSGHIGGYTF. The CDR3 DNA follows: TGTGCCAGCAGTGGACACATCGGTGGCTACACCTTC.

With respect to this clone: This CDR3 is missing its conserved last phenylalanine or tryptophan, likely due to a read error. It is unclear where the CDR3 begins or ends on the DNA, so no DNA is shown, and the CDR3 is as TCRdb lists it. The CDR3 sequence: CASSQVRLSGGGAGI. The V and J genes are TRBV4-1 and TRBJ2-4; TRBD2 was called by the table and not checked on the DNA. Germline assignment: CDR1 MGHRA and CDR2 YSYEKL. The CDR3 contains 15 residues when both ends are counted.

This chain connects TRBV5-1 to TRBJ2-1; D ambiguous. The CDR3 extends over 13 amino acids. From germline, CDR1 is SGHRS and CDR2 YFSETQ. Deletions cut 4 bases from V and 9 bases from J, with 14 bases between. The CDR3 is CASSPTFSGEQFF. CDR3 bases: TGCGCCAGCAGCCCAACCTTTTCTGGTGAGCAGTTCTTC.

V gene TRBV6-5 combines with J gene TRBJ2-3; tentatively, D is TRBD2 (7 bases). This CDR3 is built from 15 residues. CDR1 and CDR2 (germline): MNHEY, SVGAGI. V was shortened by 7 bases and J by 2 bases, with 16 bases between the two germline ends. The CDR3 sequence: CASTSGRGVTDTQYF. CDR3 DNA sequence: TGTGCCAGCACTAGTGGGAGGGGGGTCACAGATACGCAGTATTTT.

The chain is built from TRBV28 and TRBJ1-1; maybe TRBD1 (5 bases). The CDR3 length is 15 residues. Trimming pared 4 bases from V and 5 bases from J, leaving 17 bases between. Germline V lookup: CDR1 MDHEN, CDR2 SYDVKM. The CDR3 DNA is TGTGCCAGCAGTTCCCGGGGGGAATTGTGGACTGAAGCTTTCTTT. This encodes CASSSRGELWTEAFF.

This clone was observed once. This chain joins TRBV5-4 and TRBJ1-2; no clear D. V shed 4 bases and J shed 3 bases, with 10 bases lying between them. The V gene's germline CDR1 is SGHNT and CDR2 YYREEE (reference sequence). CDR3 size: 13 residues. CDR3 in DNA: TGTGCCAGCAGCCCCCTATCTGACTATGGCTACACCTTC. It yields the protein CASSPLSDYGYTF.

The chain employs TRBV6-1 and TRBJ2-6; D remains ambiguous. V shed 6 bases and J shed 0 bases, with 9 bases lying between them. The germline gives CDR1 MNHNS, CDR2 SASEGT. The CDR3 runs 15 residues. The CDR3 nucleotides read TGTGCCAGCAGGTCAGGAGACTCTGGGGCCAACGTCCTGACTTTC. Amino acid sequence: CASRSGDSGANVLTF.

The gene calls are TRBV7-8 and TRBJ2-7, with D possibly TRBD1 on 5 matching bases. This CDR3 region has 13 residues. CDR1 is SGHVS and CDR2 is FQNEAQ in the germline V gene. Trimming cost V 1 base and J 6 bases, with 10 bases left between them. This CDR3 reads CASSLGRESEQYF. In DNA form, the CDR3 reads TGTGCCAGCAGCTTAGGCAGGGAATCCGAGCAGTACTTC.

The rearrangement joins TRBV4-2 to TRBJ1-4, with 9 bases matching TRBD1. CDR1 and CDR2 from the germline V gene are LGHNA and YNFKEQ. V trimming: 4 bases; J trimming: 3 bases; junction bases outside the gene matches: 3. This CDR3 region has 15 residues. The CDR3 region is CASSLGQGSNEKLFF. The CDR3 bases are TGTGCCAGCAGCCTGGGACAGGGCTCTAATGAAAAACTGTTTTTT.

V gene TRBV10-3 combines with J gene TRBJ2-5; 8 nucleotides match TRBD2. The CDR3 sequence is 16 residues long. The trim removed 4 bases at V and 0 bases at J, leaving 7 bases unmatched. Looked up from germline, CDR1 is ENHRY and CDR2 is SYGVKD. The CDR3 sequence is CAISGGASGHQETQYF. CDR3 DNA: TGTGCCATCAGTGGAGGGGCTAGCGGGCACCAAGAGACCCAGTACTTC.

V and J are TRBV11-1 and TRBJ2-7; D might be TRBD1 (7 bases). CDR3 size: 12 residues. V shed 3 bases and J shed 7 bases, with 10 bases lying between them. The V gene's germline CDR1 is SGHAT and CDR2 FQDESV (reference sequence). Here the CDR3 DNA reads TGTGCCAGCAGCTTGACAGGGAGGGAGCAGTACTTC. Its protein product is CASSLTGREQYF.